This is a list of T cell receptor beta chains from one sample in a study of CD8 T cells in ankylosing spondylitis. MiXCR, run by TCRdb on the 5' RACE reads, gives a single entry per CDR3 protein. The repertoire has 350,000 or so distinct CDR3 sequences, around 7.6% of them found once; the top ten carry about 14%. The specimen was blood, either unsorted or a sorted T cell fraction (not recorded which). The receptors derive from a male donor with ankylosing spondylitis. CDR3s include the opening cysteine and the closing phenylalanine or tryptophan. The order of the fields is CDR3 protein, CDR3 DNA, J gene, V gene, clone size, D gene. A D gene is named only where the DNA matches it firmly. Rows may omit the clone size; those that give it use once, few, many or a size class.

CDR3: CAISTLRSSYNEQFF
DNA: TGTGCCATCAGTACCTTGCGGAGCTCCTACAATGAGCAGTTCTTC
J: TRBJ2-1
V: TRBV10-3
size: -
D: -

CDR3: CASSLEVGGNSPLHF
DNA: TGCGCCAGCAGCTTGGAGGTGGGGGGTAATTCACCCCTCCACTTT
J: TRBJ1-6
V: TRBV5-1
size: many
D: -

CDR3: CASSRTGAENSPLHF
DNA: TGCGCCAGCAGCCGCACCGGGGCGGAAAATTCACCCCTCCACTTT
J: TRBJ1-6
V: TRBV4-3
size: few
D: -

CDR3: CASSPRTSGMSYNEQFF
DNA: TGTGCCAGCAGCCCCCGGACTAGCGGGATGTCCTACAATGAGCAGTTCTTC
J: TRBJ2-1
V: TRBV7-7
size: few
D: TRBD2

CDR3: CASSLYVAGGTDTQYF
DNA: TGTGCCAGCAGTTTATATGTAGCCGGGGGCACAGATACGCAGTATTTT
J: TRBJ2-3
V: TRBV28
size: -
D: -

CDR3: CASSLELDGGTQYF
DNA: TGCGCCAGCAGCTTGGAACTAGACGGGGGGACCCAGTACTTC
J: TRBJ2-5
V: TRBV5-1
size: few
D: -

CDR3: CASTSRQGTDTQYF
DNA: TGTGCCAGCACATCCCGACAGGGCACAGATACGCAGTATTTT
J: TRBJ2-3
V: TRBV28
size: -
D: -

CDR3: CASRGTYTGELFF
DNA: TGTGCCAGCAGGGGGACGTACACCGGGGAGCTGTTTTTT
J: TRBJ2-2
V: TRBV6-1
size: few
D: -

CDR3: CSVVPPGQGLYEQYF
DNA: TGCAGCGTTGTCCCACCGGGACAGGGGCTATACGAGCAGTACTTC
J: TRBJ2-7
V: TRBV29-1
size: many
D: TRBD1

CDR3: CASSPWNYANTGELFF
DNA: TGTGCCAGCTCACCATGGAATTACGCGAACACCGGGGAGCTGTTTTTT
J: TRBJ2-2
V: TRBV18
size: -
D: -

CDR3: CATQGRESLNTEAFF
DNA: TGTGCCACACAGGGAAGGGAGAGCTTGAACACTGAAGCTTTCTTT
J: TRBJ1-1
V: TRBV2
size: few
D: -

CDR3: CASSFLQGQATEAFF
DNA: TGCGCCAGCAGCTTTCTACAGGGCCAAGCCACTGAAGCTTTCTTT
J: TRBJ1-1
V: TRBV5-1
size: -
D: -

CDR3: CSARETRRGTEAFF
DNA: TGCAGTGCTAGAGAAACCAGAAGGGGCACTGAAGCTTTCTTT
J: TRBJ1-1
V: TRBV20-1
size: -
D: -

CDR3: CASTLLGTGHPSTDTQYF
DNA: TGCGCCAGCACTCTTTTGGGGACGGGACATCCAAGCACAGATACGCAGTATTTT
J: TRBJ2-3
V: TRBV5-1
size: few
D: -

CDR3: CAISESPSGRSETQYF
DNA: TGTGCCATCAGTGAGTCTCCTAGCGGGAGGTCAGAGACCCAGTACTTC
J: TRBJ2-5
V: TRBV10-3
size: many
D: TRBD2

CDR3: CASSVDRGSRGYTF
DNA: TGTGCCAGCAGCGTAGATAGGGGGTCTCGGGGCTACACCTTC
J: TRBJ1-2
V: TRBV9
size: -
D: -

CDR3: CSVGTMNQPQHF
DNA: TGCAGCGTGGGGACCATGAATCAGCCCCAGCATTTT
J: TRBJ1-5
V: TRBV29-1
size: -
D: -

CDR3: CASSRVSAIEKLFF
DNA: TGCGCCAGCAGCAGGGTATCGGCCATTGAAAAACTGTTTTTT
J: TRBJ1-4
V: TRBV4-1
size: -
D: -

CDR3: CASSHGQGREQYF
DNA: TGTGCCAGCAGTCACGGACAGGGACGCGAGCAGTACTTC
J: TRBJ2-7
V: TRBV12-3/TRBV12-4
size: few
D: TRBD1

CDR3: CASSLVANTEAFF
DNA: TGTGCCAGCAGCTTAGTTGCGAACACTGAAGCTTTCTTT
J: TRBJ1-1
V: TRBV11-3
size: -
D: -

CDR3: CASSETGAPETQYF
DNA: TGTGCCAGCAGTGAAACGGGGGCCCCAGAGACCCAGTACTTC
J: TRBJ2-5
V: TRBV2
size: few
D: -

CDR3: CASVRQAQTNEKLFF
DNA: TGTGCCAGCGTAAGACAGGCCCAGACTAATGAAAAACTGTTTTTT
J: TRBJ1-4
V: TRBV2
size: few
D: -

CDR3: CASSIGTTDTQYF
DNA: TGTGCCAGCAGCATAGGGACAACAGATACGCAGTATTTT
J: TRBJ2-3
V: TRBV7-2
size: many
D: -

CDR3: CASSFGTGLFTGELFF
DNA: TGTGCCAGCAGCTTCGGGACAGGGTTATTCACCGGGGAGCTGTTTTTT
J: TRBJ2-2
V: TRBV7-2
size: -
D: TRBD1

CDR3: CASSRRGRSTLNEQFF
DNA: TGTGCCAGCAGCCGCAGGGGAAGGAGCACACTAAATGAGCAGTTCTTC
J: TRBJ2-1
V: TRBV7-9
size: many
D: -

CDR3: CASRSPRGATTDTQYF
DNA: TGTGCCAGCAGATCCCCACGGGGGGCTACGACAGATACGCAGTATTTT
J: TRBJ2-3
V: TRBV7-2
size: -
D: -

CDR3: CASSYRGLNSYNEQFF
DNA: TGTGCCAGCAGCTACAGGGGCCTCAATTCCTACAATGAGCAGTTCTTC
J: TRBJ2-1
V: TRBV11-3
size: -
D: TRBD1

CDR3: CASSQEGMGQGQPQHF
DNA: TGCGCCAGCAGCCAAGAGGGAATGGGACAGGGTCAGCCCCAGCATTTT
J: TRBJ1-5
V: TRBV4-1
size: few
D: TRBD1

CDR3: CSVVQEEMYEQYF
DNA: TGCAGCGTTGTCCAAGAAGAGATGTACGAGCAGTACTTC
J: TRBJ2-7
V: TRBV29-1
size: -
D: -

CDR3: CASSPGTAETQYF
DNA: TGTGCCAGCAGCCCAGGGACTGCTGAGACCCAGTACTTC
J: TRBJ2-5
V: TRBV7-2
size: few
D: -

CDR3: CSARNLAVYEQYF
DNA: TGCAGTGCTAGAAACCTAGCGGTCTACGAGCAGTACTTC
J: TRBJ2-7
V: TRBV20-1
size: few
D: TRBD2

CDR3: CASINSGPPDYEQYF
DNA: TGTGCCAGCATCAACTCCGGACCGCCCGACTACGAGCAGTACTTC
J: TRBJ2-7
V: TRBV6-1
size: few
D: -

CDR3: CASSLDVGGELFF
DNA: TGCGCCAGCAGCTTGGATGTCGGCGGGGAGCTGTTTTTT
J: TRBJ2-2
V: TRBV5-1
size: few
D: -

CDR3: CSARDRTSGSDEQYF
DNA: TGCAGTGCTAGAGATAGGACTAGCGGGAGTGACGAGCAGTACTTC
J: TRBJ2-7
V: TRBV20-1
size: few
D: TRBD2

CDR3: CASSVFQGLSYEQYF
DNA: TGTGCCAGCAGTGTTTTCCAGGGACTGTCCTACGAGCAGTACTTC
J: TRBJ2-7
V: TRBV2
size: -
D: -

CDR3: CASSREAVPYEQYF
DNA: TGCGCCAGCAGCCGCGAGGCGGTCCCCTACGAGCAGTACTTC
J: TRBJ2-7
V: TRBV5-1
size: -
D: -

CDR3: CASSLTGDQETQYF
DNA: TGTGCCAGCAGCCTTACAGGGGATCAAGAGACCCAGTACTTC
J: TRBJ2-5
V: TRBV9
size: few
D: TRBD1

CDR3: CASSEFGSPAGQPQHF
DNA: TGTGCCAGCAGTGAATTTGGCTCCCCGGCGGGTCAGCCCCAGCATTTT
J: TRBJ1-5
V: TRBV2
size: few
D: -

CDR3: CASSLASVAGVYNEQFF
DNA: TGTGCCAGCAGCTTAGCGAGTGTAGCGGGAGTCTACAATGAGCAGTTCTTC
J: TRBJ2-1
V: TRBV7-2
size: -
D: TRBD2

CDR3: CSAARDTTDTQYF
DNA: TGCAGTGCTGCCCGGGACACCACAGATACGCAGTATTTT
J: TRBJ2-3
V: TRBV20-1
size: few
D: -

CDR3: CASSRSGTSGDNEQFF
DNA: TGCGCCAGCAGCCGCTCAGGGACTAGCGGAGACAATGAGCAGTTCTTC
J: TRBJ2-1
V: TRBV4-1
size: few
D: TRBD2

CDR3: CASHPPHPVAYEQYF
DNA: TGTGCCAGCCACCCTCCCCATCCTGTGGCCTACGAGCAGTACTTC
J: TRBJ2-7
V: TRBV9
size: -
D: -

CDR3: CASSSPTGAGETQYF
DNA: TGTGCCAGCAGTTCCCCGACAGGGGCGGGAGAGACCCAGTACTTC
J: TRBJ2-5
V: TRBV12-3/TRBV12-4
size: many
D: TRBD1

CDR3: CASSTFNEQFF
DNA: TGTGCCAGTAGTACATTCAATGAGCAGTTCTTC
J: TRBJ2-1
V: TRBV19
size: -
D: -

CDR3: CASSLAFPGGNSYTF
DNA: TGTGCCAGCAGCTTAGCGTTTCCAGGGGGTAATAGCTACACCTTC
J: TRBJ1-2
V: TRBV7-2
size: many
D: TRBD1

CDR3: CATSREGQGAETQYF
DNA: TGTGCCACCAGCAGAGAGGGACAGGGGGCAGAGACCCAGTACTTC
J: TRBJ2-5
V: TRBV15
size: few
D: TRBD1

CDR3: CSAKTPLGSGANVLTF
DNA: TGCAGTGCTAAGACCCCCTTGGGCTCTGGGGCCAACGTCCTGACTTTC
J: TRBJ2-6
V: TRBV20-1
size: -
D: -

CDR3: CAWSLSYEQYF
DNA: TGTGCCTGGAGTCTAAGTTACGAGCAGTACTTC
J: TRBJ2-7
V: TRBV30
size: -
D: -

CDR3: CASSFGGGTPEAFF
DNA: TGCGCCAGCAGCTTCGGAGGCGGAACTCCTGAAGCTTTCTTT
J: TRBJ1-1
V: TRBV5-1
size: few
D: -

CDR3: CASSRGWLAGGGTQYF
DNA: TGTGCCAGCAGCCGGGGCTGGCTAGCTGGGGGTGGGACCCAGTACTTC
J: TRBJ2-5
V: TRBV6-1
size: many
D: -